This T cell receptor (beta chain) was retrieved from a study of OX40 agonist ivuxolimab in advanced cancers. Study summary: Ivuxolimab, an antibody that agonizes OX40 (CD134), was administered to the patients. The dose-escalation cohort was around 83% male, with a mean age of about 56 years, ranging roughly 20 to 90. Three patients got partial responses; one had hepatocellular carcinoma and two had cutaneous melanoma.

Clones were read by immunoSEQ multiplex PCR, and TCRdb kept only the in-frame ones, dropping some. The sample carries roughly 79,000 clones, approximately 84% recorded once. On cycle 4 day 1 and cycle 7 day 1, as well as at baseline, blood was sampled. Losses at the gene ends were 0 bases for V and 6 bases for J; bases not matched to a gene: 8. The germline V gene encodes CDR1 ENHRY and CDR2 SYGVKD. This CDR3 spans 16 amino acids. This receptor was obtained from an adult with an advanced solid tumor such as melanoma, head and neck, liver or kidney cancer. The V call is TRBV10-3, the J call TRBJ2-7; TRBD2 agrees at 10 bases. Sequencing was performed on CD4+ or CD8+ T cells sorted from blood, taken in a trial of the OX40 agonist ivuxolimab. CDR3 in DNA: TGTGCCATCAGTGAGTCGACCCCCCTAGCGGGAGCCGAGCAGTACTTC. It translates to CAISESTPLAGAEQYF.